This T cell receptor beta chain stems from a study of blood T cell repertoires in COVID-19. Turning to the study itself: Both acute and convalescent COVID-19 samples were obtained from the United States, Italy and Spain. PBMCs, B-cell-depleted T cells, or T cells provided the cDNA or gDNA that made up the material.

V was cut by 3 bases and J by 0 bases, with 9 bases left in between. This CDR3 has 13 amino acids. In germline, CDR1 is GTSNPN, CDR2 SVGIG (reference sequence). Authors' processing steps: Amplification of reference gene primers was used by the study to estimate nucleated cell counts. The assay was immunoSEQ multiplex PCR, and TCRdb's table has in-frame clones only and misses some. Clone size and the V and J calls come from that table; the DNA yielded D and trimming. The sample includes approximately 240,000 clones, over 80% of them seen just once. Sequencing input: peripheral blood. The origin of this receptor is a human donor in a cohort sampled during active COVID-19. This rearrangement joins TRBV30 to TRBJ2-7; no firm D call. The CDR3 nucleotides are TGTGCCTGGAGAGCCGCTCACTCCTACGAGCAGTACTTC. This translates into CAWRAAHSYEQYF.